The 13 T cell receptor beta chains in this list originate from one sample, sequenced in a study of blood T cell repertoires in COVID-19. Repertoires were generated with immunoSEQ multiplex PCR, while TCRdb's copy carries only in-frame clones and drops some. The table has roughly 170,000 clones, 60% to 85% seen once; the top ten hold around 8.1%. The specimen sequenced was peripheral blood. The origin of the receptors is a woman aged 55-75 years with COVID-19, enrolled during active disease.

This clone was observed a handful of times. The chain couples TRBV2 to TRBJ2-1, with D maybe TRBD1 (5 bases). V lost 7 bases and J 4 bases, leaving 11 bases between the germline ends. The CDR3 spans 13 residues. From germline, CDR1 is SNHLY and CDR2 FYNNEI. CDR3 residues: CASIQGIYNEQFF. CDR3 sequence (DNA): TGTGCCAGCATCCAGGGAATTTACAATGAGCAGTTCTTC.

The chain uses TRBV11-2 and TRBJ2-3; perhaps TRBD2 as D (6 bases). V lost 5 bases, J lost 2 bases, and 17 bases lay in between. CDR3 size: 16 residues. Germline CDR1 and CDR2: SGHAT and FQNNGV. The CDR3 region is CASSRRPTRNTDTQYF. The CDR3 coding sequence is TGTGCCAGCAGCCGCCGGCCGACTAGAAACACAGATACGCAGTATTTT.

The gene calls are TRBV7-2 and TRBJ1-6, with 8 bases matching TRBD1. CDR1 SGHTA and CDR2 FQGNSA come from the germline V gene. V shed 4 bases, J shed 9 bases, and the junction held 11 bases outside the gene matches. The CDR3 loop spans 16 amino acids. The DNA of the CDR3 is TGTGCCAGCAGCTCACACAGTGGGGGGACAGGTTCACCCCTCCACTTT. This encodes CASSSHSGGTGSPLHF.

The genes are TRBV11-3 and TRBJ2-2; D is undetermined. The CDR3 has 14 residues. V lost 5 bases to trimming and J lost 5 bases, with 12 bases between them. Germline V gives CDR1 SGHNT, CDR2 YENEEA. CDR3 DNA: TGTGCCAGCAGCCAGTCATCTGTGACCGGGGAGCTGTTTTTT. Amino acid sequence: CASSQSSVTGELFF. Using reference TRBV11-3 and TRBJ2-2 for the parts outside the CDR3, the full variable domain is EAGVVQSPRYKIIEKKQPVAFWCNPISGHNTLYWYLQNLGQGPELLIRYENEEAVDDSQLPKDRFSAERLKGVDSTLKIQPAELGDSAVYLCASSQSSVTGELFFGEGSRLTVL.

This clone was counted a few times. CDR3 residues: CASSAQQNTEAFF. In DNA, the CDR3 is TGTGCCAGCAGCGCCCAACAGAACACTGAAGCTTTCTTT. The genes are TRBV7-3 and TRBJ1-1; D gene uncertain. V was clipped by 5 bases and J by 1 base, with 8 bases between them. Per germline, CDR1 SGHTA and CDR2 FQGTGA. This CDR3 region has 13 residues.

J is TRBJ1-5 and V is TRBV19; maybe TRBD1 (6 bases). Germline V gene sequence: CDR1 LNHDA, CDR2 SQIVND (reference sequence). Trimming shortened V by 3 bases and J by 2 bases, and 17 bases separated the two germline ends. CDR3 length equals 17 residues. CDR3 region: CASSIRGGRTGNQPQHF. CDR3 in DNA: TGTGCCAGTAGTATTCGAGGGGGACGGACTGGCAATCAGCCCCAGCATTTT.

The chain has TRBV11-2 and TRBJ2-7; D call uncertain. The length of the CDR3 is 14 residues. Germline CDR1 SGHAT, CDR2 FQNNGV. Between the trimmed V and J ends, which lost 1 base and 5 bases, there was a span of 12 bases. The chain's CDR3 is CASSLAGVFDEQYF. The CDR3 nucleotides read TGTGCCAGCAGCTTAGCAGGCGTGTTTGACGAGCAGTACTTC.

The rearrangement uses TRBV4-3 and TRBJ2-7, with TRBD1 matching 7 bases. This CDR3 is built from 15 residues. Germline CDR1 and CDR2: LGHNA and YSLEER. The junction had 8 bases not matched to a gene; V was cut back by 3 bases and J by 3 bases. CDR3 sequence reads: CASSHLVGQDYEQYF. CDR3 coding DNA: TGCGCCAGCAGCCATCTCGTCGGACAGGACTACGAGCAGTACTTC.

V is TRBV9 and J is TRBJ2-2; TRBD2 matches at 14 bases. Germline V lookup: CDR1 SGDLS, CDR2 YYNGEE. There are 19 residues in the CDR3. Germline trimming cut 3 bases from V and 5 bases from J; bases unmatched to any gene: 12. DNA for the CDR3: TGTGCCAGCAGCGGGACGACTAGCGGGGGGGAGCTGAGAACCGGGGAGCTGTTTTTT. It yields the protein CASSGTTSGGELRTGELFF.

CDR3 sequence (DNA): TGCGCCAGCAGCTTGTGGGGCAGAACAGATACGCAGTATTTT. As protein: CASSLWGRTDTQYF. The chain recombines TRBV5-1 with TRBJ2-3; maybe TRBD1 (5 bases). V was pared by 1 base and J by 3 bases, with 9 bases between. The V gene's germline CDR1 is SGHRS and CDR2 YFSETQ. The CDR3 has 14 amino acids.

This chain joins TRBV7-9 and TRBJ2-1; TRBD2 might be the D (5 bases). The germline V gene encodes CDR1 SEHNR and CDR2 FQNEAQ (reference sequence). V was cut by 3 bases and J by 8 bases, with 17 bases left in between. The CDR3 has 15 amino acids. Here the CDR3 reads CASSFSEVWSDEQFF. The DNA of the CDR3 is TGTGCCAGCAGCTTTAGCGAGGTCTGGTCAGATGAGCAGTTCTTC.

The chain recombines TRBV19 with TRBJ1-4, with no clear D. Germline lookup yields CDR1 LNHDA and CDR2 SQIVND (reference sequence). V was cut by 3 bases and J by 5 bases, with 10 bases left in between. The CDR3 spans 14 residues. The CDR3 loop reads CASSIPGRNEKLFF. DNA for the CDR3: TGTGCCAGTAGTATCCCCGGGAGGAATGAAAAACTGTTTTTT.

The chain recombines TRBV4-3 with TRBJ2-3; TRBD1 might be the D (6 bases). CDR3 length equals 14 residues. Trimming removed 1 base from V and 7 bases from J, with 12 bases in between. CDR1 and CDR2 (germline): LGHNA, YSLEER. CDR3 in DNA: TGCGCCAGCAGCCAAGGGCTAGGGGGTTATACGCAGTATTTT. Amino acid sequence: CASSQGLGGYTQYF.